This T cell receptor (beta chain) is drawn from a study of Graves' ophthalmopathy and Graves' hyperthyroidism. Regarding the study as a whole: This model predicted ophthalmopathy progression (sensitivity 70% to 71%, specificity around 72%). Using a 13-signature model, the authors split ophthalmopathy from stable hyperthyroidism, with 85% to 90% sensitivity and approximately 81% specificity.

With a duration under 3 months, ophthalmopathy in the donors showed moderate-to-severe activity, CAS ≥3 and NOSPECS ≥4. As the template, RNA transcripts were used to amplify TCR beta CDR3 regions. HTBI-primed RT-PCR formed the first round, and a multiplex PCR formed the second. One entry per CDR3 protein results from TCRdb running MiXCR on the multiplex PCR reads. This sample yields hundreds of thousands of distinct CDR3 sequences, of which around 40% are seen a single time; 44% belongs to the top ten. The CDR3 covers 14 residues. Germline loops: CDR1 LNHDA, CDR2 SQIVND (reference sequence). For this clonotype: The antigen remains unidentified. A much more abundant neighbour one base away suggests this may be a read error.

The sample was peripheral blood. This TCR derives from an adult man with Graves' ophthalmopathy. V and J are TRBV19 and TRBJ1-1; unclear D gene. The CDR3 sequence is CASSLRPMNTEASF. The CDR3 nucleotides are TGTGCCAGTAGTTTGAGACCGATGAACACTGAAGCTTCCTTT.